These T cell receptor beta chains were read from a single sample in a study of CD8 T cells in ankylosing spondylitis. TCRdb reprocessed the 5' RACE reads via MiXCR and lists one record per CDR3 protein. The table lists under 200,000 distinct CDR3 sequences, 11% of them singletons. The sequenced sample was blood, either unsorted or a sorted T cell fraction (not recorded which). The receptor source for this set is a male donor with ankylosing spondylitis or in good health (not recorded which). Both conserved end residues are trimmed from each CDR3. Fields, in order: CDR3 protein, V gene, J gene, clone size, CDR3 length. Clone sizes are given selectively: once, few, many, or a class where the clone is expanded.

CDR3: ASSVSRGGWYREAQY
V: TRBV11-3
J: TRBJ2-5
size: many
length: 15

CDR3: ASQIASTEAF
V: TRBV12-3/TRBV12-4
J: TRBJ1-1
size: .
length: 10

CDR3: ASSASTTRGDTQY
V: TRBV9
J: TRBJ2-3
size: many
length: 13

CDR3: ASSEGLAGGFDNEQF
V: TRBV27
J: TRBJ2-1
size: many
length: 15

CDR3: ASRGTTGGTPQY
V: TRBV5-1
J: TRBJ2-5
size: many
length: 12

CDR3: ASRRQGADTQY
V: TRBV6-6
J: TRBJ2-3
size: few
length: 11

CDR3: ASSHGDSYNEQF
V: TRBV4-3
J: TRBJ2-1
size: many
length: 12

CDR3: ASSQEIAQETQY
V: TRBV4-3
J: TRBJ2-5
size: few
length: 12

CDR3: ASSRQDYEQY
V: TRBV10-2
J: TRBJ2-7
size: many
length: 10

CDR3: ASSLESLADEQF
V: TRBV11-2
J: TRBJ2-1
size: .
length: 12

CDR3: ASSLGGIRNTEAF
V: TRBV7-9
J: TRBJ1-1
size: few
length: 13

CDR3: SARGLAGESTGELF
V: TRBV20-1
J: TRBJ2-2
size: .
length: 14

CDR3: ASRSPGQKVIEQY
V: TRBV6-1
J: TRBJ2-7
size: many
length: 13

CDR3: ASSFPGPSNEQF
V: TRBV11-2
J: TRBJ2-1
size: few
length: 12

CDR3: ASSLATARTEAF
V: TRBV7-8
J: TRBJ1-1
size: many
length: 12

CDR3: ATSREGENTEAF
V: TRBV15
J: TRBJ1-1
size: many
length: 12

CDR3: ASSLDGGRTDTQY
V: TRBV5-1
J: TRBJ2-3
size: many
length: 13

CDR3: AISESIAYEAF
V: TRBV10-3
J: TRBJ1-1
size: many
length: 11

CDR3: ASSDRGYEQY
V: TRBV10-1
J: TRBJ2-7
size: many
length: 10

CDR3: ASSASNSNQPQH
V: TRBV6-5
J: TRBJ1-5
size: many
length: 12

CDR3: SARDDGASGRAVGKTQY
V: TRBV20-1
J: TRBJ2-5
size: many
length: 17

CDR3: ASSPLQGGNQPQH
V: TRBV7-2
J: TRBJ1-5
size: few
length: 13

CDR3: SALDRRGNTIY
V: TRBV20-1
J: TRBJ1-3
size: many
length: 11

CDR3: ASSLGQGSNTGELF
V: TRBV5-4
J: TRBJ2-2
size: many
length: 14

CDR3: ASSEVGWEQY
V: TRBV2
J: TRBJ2-7
size: few
length: 10

CDR3: ATLLNTEAF
V: TRBV15
J: TRBJ1-1
size: many
length: 9

CDR3: ASSVGTSGKNIQY
V: TRBV9
J: TRBJ2-4
size: many
length: 13

CDR3: SAPSRVGLNEQF
V: TRBV20-1
J: TRBJ2-1
size: many
length: 12

CDR3: ASTQRSGTGELF
V: TRBV3-1
J: TRBJ2-2
size: .
length: 12

CDR3: ASSRRGPSNQPQH
V: TRBV25-1
J: TRBJ1-5
size: many
length: 13

CDR3: ASSRDSRTEAF
V: TRBV14
J: TRBJ1-1
size: .
length: 11

CDR3: SVVSGAETQY
V: TRBV29-1
J: TRBJ2-5
size: few
length: 10

CDR3: ASSPRVNFSYNEQF
V: TRBV7-9
J: TRBJ2-1
size: few
length: 14

CDR3: ASSLAGTWRDTQY
V: TRBV27
J: TRBJ2-3
size: many
length: 13

CDR3: ASSLEMGSSYEQY
V: TRBV5-1
J: TRBJ2-7
size: .
length: 13

CDR3: ASSFTLRTSGGTYEQY
V: TRBV5-1
J: TRBJ2-7
size: .
length: 16

CDR3: ASSLGLAGGTSTF
V: TRBV12-3/TRBV12-4
J: TRBJ2-1
size: few
length: 13

CDR3: ASSPRTEQTFF
V: TRBV9
J: TRBJ1-1
size: few
length: 11

CDR3: SVGEAEQF
V: TRBV29-1
J: TRBJ2-1
size: many
length: 8

CDR3: ASSQAPGQGNYGYT
V: TRBV4-3
J: TRBJ1-2
size: few
length: 14